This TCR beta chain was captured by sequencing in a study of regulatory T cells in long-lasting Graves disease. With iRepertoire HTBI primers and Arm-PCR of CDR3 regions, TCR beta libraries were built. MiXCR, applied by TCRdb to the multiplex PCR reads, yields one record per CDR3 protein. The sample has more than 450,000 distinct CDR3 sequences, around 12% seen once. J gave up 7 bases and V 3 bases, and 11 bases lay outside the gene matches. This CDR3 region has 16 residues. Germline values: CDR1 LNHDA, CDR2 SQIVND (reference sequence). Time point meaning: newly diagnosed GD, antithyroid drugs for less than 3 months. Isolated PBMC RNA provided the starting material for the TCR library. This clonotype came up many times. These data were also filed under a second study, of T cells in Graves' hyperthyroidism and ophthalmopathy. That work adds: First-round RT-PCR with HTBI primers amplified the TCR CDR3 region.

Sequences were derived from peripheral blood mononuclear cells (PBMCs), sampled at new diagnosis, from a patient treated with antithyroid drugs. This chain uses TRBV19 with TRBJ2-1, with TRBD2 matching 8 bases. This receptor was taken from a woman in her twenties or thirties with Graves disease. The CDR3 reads CASSIRSGKRLNEQFF. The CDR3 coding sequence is TGTGCCAGTAGTATCCGTAGCGGGAAAAGGTTGAATGAGCAGTTCTTC.